Here is one TCR beta chain with its context. Its antigen is not yet known. Qualities for individual bases were not recorded, and no much larger clone is one base off. This specimen belongs to a study of beta chain features in type 1 diabetes listed by TCRdb under 2018. For the wider study: No differences in mean age, gender distribution, total cell number or subset yield were found between patients and healthy donors. A total of 90 million to 130 million sorted cells were examined across all samples, and a strong correlation was observed between cell number per subset and RNA yield. The study compared the TCRB repertoires of sorted circulating CD4+ T cell subsets in recently diagnosed type 1 diabetes patients with those in matched healthy donors. Naive and central memory subsets were obtained from all 30 or so donors, but regulatory and stem cell-like memory subsets were isolated from only 8 patients and about 8 healthy donors. General conclusions and limits of the study: Fewer insertions and more nucleotide deletions at VDJ recombination sites were observed in patients with type 1 diabetes, implying thymic rearrangement abnormalities. Naive, central memory and regulatory TCRB repertoires appeared to be more similar among patients than among healthy donors. HLA sub-analyses involved small numbers of individuals, so any influence of HLA type on TCRB rearrangement remained unresolved. Sequencing cDNA rather than genomic DNA could over-represent highly expressing activated cells, although activation and CD3 levels did not differ between groups. Shorter templates might have been favored by PCR, but patient and control samples were amplified and corrected together, so both groups would have been affected equally by any skew. In all four CD4+ subsets, TCRB CDR3 length was moderately but significantly shorter in type 1 diabetes patients.

The CDR3, cysteine through phenylalanine, is 15 amino acids long. Just the 45-base CDR3 DNA is kept, in frame starting at base 1. V and J are trimmed by 0 bases and 12 bases, and the gene matches miss 9 bases of the junction. The germline V gene (reference sequence) supplies CDR1 LNHNV and CDR2 YYDKDF. A single peripheral blood draw of roughly 0.11 L on average was collected from each donor into heparinised tubes. A BD FACSAria II was used to sort naive, central memory, regulatory and stem cell-like memory CD4+ T cells with a panel that included CD45RO, CCR7, CD25, CD127, CD95 and CD27. All sorted populations exceeded 95% purity. Right away, PBMCs were isolated by Lymphoprep density gradient centrifugation and were stained directly, with no culture step. Samples were stained and sorted in pairs, with one healthy donor and one patient per experiment, so that batch effects were minimized. The High Capacity cDNA Reverse Transcription Kit was used to reverse transcribe all of the isolated RNA, meaning that expressed TCRB transcripts were what got sequenced. Naive, central memory and regulatory T cell samples underwent deep immunoSEQ sequencing, averaging about 3.3 million total reads per sample. After sorted cells were lysed in RLT buffer, RNA was extracted with DNase-treated RNeasy Micro or Mini kits, with the choice depending on cell number. Each cell subset was processed separately to prevent cross-contamination, with patient and healthy donor samples processed together. Using the immunoSEQ multiplex PCR, TCRB sequences were amplified from cDNA into 87-bp fragments spanning the CDR3 region. Amplicons were sequenced on the Illumina HiSeq platform. The authors' analysis ran thus. PCR bias was computationally corrected using synthetic template baselines, reads within Hamming distance 2 were collapsed, and singletons that could not be merged were discarded. Reads were aligned against IMGT to assign V, D and J genes, CDR3 length and insertions or deletions at six rearrangement sites. Clonotype counts were normalized to sorted cell number within each subset before computing true diversity and Gini coefficients with the tcR R package. Repertoire sharing was quantified using the overlap coefficient calculated on TCRB nucleotide sequences. As a proxy for the pre-selection repertoire, out-of-frame TCRB sequences from naive cells were analyzed. Drawn from immuneACCESS, this table holds only the in-frame rearrangements with V and J called that TCRdb kept. Clones are partly lost; checked studies trace under half to an unresolved V gene and leave the rest unexplained. V, J and clone size are those of that table, while D and trimming were read from the DNA. The sample table shows around 500,000 clones, and about an eighth are seen once. The top ten clones comprise over 0.04% of the sample.

The rearrangement joined TRBV15 to TRBJ2-1; 9 bases in the middle match TRBD1. What was sequenced was naive CD4+ T cells from blood. What this sample's cell subset or site label stands for: true naive CD4+ T cells. The source of this sequence is a woman between 18 and 29 years old in good health. The DNA reads TGTGCCACCAGCAGAGATCCCGGGACAGGGTACGGGCAGTTCTTC. It is translated as CATSRDPGTGYGQFF.